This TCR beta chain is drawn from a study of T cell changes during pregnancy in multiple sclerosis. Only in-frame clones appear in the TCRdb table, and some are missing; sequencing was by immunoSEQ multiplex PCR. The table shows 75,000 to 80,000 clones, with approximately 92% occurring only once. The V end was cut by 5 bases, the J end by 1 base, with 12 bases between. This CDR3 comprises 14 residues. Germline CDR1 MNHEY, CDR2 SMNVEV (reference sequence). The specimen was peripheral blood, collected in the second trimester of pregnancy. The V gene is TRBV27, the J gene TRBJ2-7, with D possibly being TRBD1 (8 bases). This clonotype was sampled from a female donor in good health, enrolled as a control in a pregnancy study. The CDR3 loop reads CASSTGGVSYEQYF. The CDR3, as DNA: TGTGCCAGCAGTACAGGGGGGGTATCCTACGAGCAGTACTTC.